What follows are 18 T cell receptor beta chains derived from one specimen sequenced in a study of shared clonotypes between healthy human individuals. Produced via immunoSEQ multiplex PCR; TCRdb's table is partial and in-frame only. The table has hundreds of thousands of clones, 73% seen once; the top ten hold 1.5% to 2%. Sequenced: memory CD4+ T cells sorted from blood. Noted subset: CD45RA-negative fraction. The receptors were sampled from a woman aged 30 to 39 in good health.

The chain links TRBV4-1 to TRBJ1-6; D gene uncertain. V was cut by 6 bases and J by 12 bases, with 15 bases left in between. The CDR3 length is 13 residues. CDR1 and CDR2 from the germline V gene are MGHRA and YSYEKL. The CDR3 here is CASSTTPLGPLHF. As DNA, the CDR3 is TGCGCCAGCAGTACGACGCCTTTGGGACCCCTCCACTTT.

This chain connects TRBV29-1 to TRBJ1-1; perhaps TRBD1 as D (5 bases). The CDR3 spans 13 residues. Trimming left V 6 bases short and J 2 bases short, with 13 bases between. Germline V lookup: CDR1 SQVTM, CDR2 ANQGSEA. The CDR3 DNA is TGCAGCGTCGGGGTTGGGGGAAACACTGAAGCTTTCTTT. Translation gives CSVGVGGNTEAFF.

The chain is built from TRBV10-3 and TRBJ2-5, with D tentatively TRBD2 (5 bases). V was pared by 3 bases and J by 1 base, with 15 bases between. The CDR3 spans 16 residues. Germline lookup yields CDR1 ENHRY and CDR2 SYGVKD. The CDR3 protein is CAISEGGRRGQETQYF. In nucleotides, the CDR3 is TGTGCCATCAGTGAAGGAGGACGCCGAGGCCAAGAGACCCAGTACTTC.

This clone has a single count. The chain carries TRBV5-1 and TRBJ2-4; perhaps D is TRBD1 or TRBD2 (5 bases each). Per germline, CDR1 SGHRS and CDR2 YFSETQ. V was clipped by 2 bases and J by 5 bases, with 8 bases between them. The CDR3 runs 13 residues. CDR3 sequence: CASSFQGENIQYF. CDR3 sequence (DNA): TGCGCCAGCAGCTTTCAGGGAGAAAACATTCAGTACTTC.

As concerns this clone: Other DNA sequences of this sample code for an identical CDR3. The chain joins TRBV28 to TRBJ2-6; tentatively, D is TRBD1 (6 bases). The ends were cut back, 5 bases at V and 1 base at J, with 9 bases in the middle. CDR3 length equals 15 residues. Germline V gene data show CDR1 as MDHEN and CDR2 as SYDVKM. CDR3 loop: CASSATGSGANVLTF. Here the CDR3 DNA reads TGTGCCAGCAGTGCCACAGGGTCTGGGGCCAACGTCCTGACTTTC.

This clone was observed a few times. V is TRBV5-1 and J is TRBJ2-1, with D tentatively TRBD2 (6 bases). Trimming removed 4 bases from V and 10 bases from J, with 21 bases in between. The CDR3 contains 15 residues. The germline CDR1 and CDR2 sequences are SGHRS and YFSETQ. CDR3 sequence: CASSAGRELPMEQFF. DNA of the CDR3: TGCGCCAGCAGCGCGGGACGGGAATTACCAATGGAGCAGTTCTTC. Variable domain in full (rest from reference TRBV5-1 and TRBJ2-1): KAGVTQTPRYLIKTRGQQVTLSCSPISGHRSVSWYQQTPGQGLQFLFEYFSETQRNKGNFPGRFSGRQFSNSRSEMNVSTLELGDSALYLCASSAGRELPMEQFFGPGTRLTVL.

The V call is TRBV7-2, the J call TRBJ2-7; 7 bases map to TRBD1. The CDR3 loop spans 16 amino acids. V lost 1 base to trimming and J lost 2 bases; unmatched junction nucleotides: 8. Germline CDR1 and CDR2: SGHTA and FQGNSA. CDR3 in DNA: TGTGCCAGCAGCTTAGGAAACAGGGGAATTCCCTACGAGCAGTACTTC. Its protein product is CASSLGNRGIPYEQYF.

CDR3: CASSFGAGGPSRSSYNEQFF. CDR3 in DNA: TGTGCCAGCAGTTTCGGTGCGGGAGGGCCTTCCAGAAGCTCCTACAATGAGCAGTTCTTC. The chain has TRBV28 and TRBJ2-1; 9 bases match TRBD2. V dropped 3 bases and J dropped 0; count of bases not matched to a gene: 15. CDR3 length: 20 amino acids. Per germline, CDR1 MDHEN and CDR2 SYDVKM.

This clone appeared once. This chain joins TRBV7-9 and TRBJ2-7; D gene uncertain. V was clipped by 7 bases and J by 2 bases, with 18 bases between them. The germline V gene has CDR1 SEHNR and CDR2 FQNEAQ (reference sequence). The CDR3 sequence is 15 residues long. As DNA, the CDR3 is TGTGCCAGCACCTCCTCAGGTGGGCCGGCCTACGAGCAGTACTTC. This sequence encodes CASTSSGGPAYEQYF.

This rearrangement joins TRBV4-1 to TRBJ1-5; D call uncertain. Germline assignment: CDR1 MGHRA and CDR2 YSYEKL. This CDR3 has 18 amino acids. V shed 6 bases and J shed 0 bases, with 21 bases lying between them. CDR3 in DNA: TGCGCCAGCAGTTCCAATCTTAGAGCAATGAATAGCAATCAGCCCCAGCATTTT. This encodes CASSSNLRAMNSNQPQHF.

This clone was seen a handful of times. A read error may explain this, as a much larger clone is one base away. Other DNA sequences from this sample encode an identical CDR3 as well. This sequence joins TRBV5-4 and TRBJ2-5; 8 bases map to TRBD2. Germline values: CDR1 SGHNT, CDR2 YYREEE (reference sequence). The CDR3 runs 15 residues. J was trimmed by 5 bases and V by 0 bases; bases with no gene match: 6. The CDR3, as DNA: TGTGCCAGCAGCTTGGCGGGAGGGCCGGGGGAGACCCAGTACTTC. Translation gives CASSLAGGPGETQYF.

The chain has TRBV7-9 and TRBJ2-1; D is undetermined. The CDR3 covers 18 residues. The V and J ends lost 3 bases and 4 bases respectively, with 22 bases between them. CDR1 SEHNR and CDR2 FQNEAQ come from the germline V gene (reference sequence). The CDR3 DNA follows: TGTGCCAGCAGCTTCCCCCAAGGACCCGGTACTATGTACAATGAGCAGTTCTTC. Amino acid sequence: CASSFPQGPGTMYNEQFF.

This chain connects TRBV19 to TRBJ2-1; D ambiguous. With 0 bases removed from V and 9 bases from J, the gap between germline ends came to 9 bases. Germline assignment: CDR1 LNHDA and CDR2 SQIVND (reference sequence). The CDR3 has 13 amino acids. Here the CDR3 reads CASSIDVITEQFF. CDR3 sequence (DNA): TGTGCCAGTAGTATAGATGTCATCACTGAGCAGTTCTTC.

This chain joins TRBV11-2 and TRBJ2-7; 9 bases map to TRBD1. The V gene end was trimmed by 1 base and the J gene end by 3 bases; junction bases not matched to a gene: 10. This CDR3 is built from 17 residues. Germline values: CDR1 SGHAT, CDR2 FQNNGV. CDR3 sequence reads: CASSLVPSLDRGYEQYF. As DNA, the CDR3 is TGTGCCAGCAGCTTAGTGCCCTCTCTGGACAGGGGCTACGAGCAGTACTTC.

The chain recombines TRBV9 with TRBJ1-1, with unresolved D. The CDR3 runs to 14 residues. With 0 bases removed from V and 9 bases from J, the gap between germline ends came to 15 bases. Germline V gene lookup returns CDR1 SGDLS and CDR2 YYNGEE. CDR3 region: CASSVGEGTTQAFF. The CDR3 bases are TGTGCCAGCAGCGTAGGTGAGGGTACGACTCAAGCTTTCTTT.

The V gene is TRBV27, the J gene TRBJ1-4; D may be TRBD1 (6 bases). The V and J ends lost 5 bases and 0 bases respectively, with 16 bases between them. This CDR3 has 17 amino acids. Germline CDR1 is MNHEY and CDR2 is SMNVEV (reference sequence). CDR3 DNA sequence: TGTGCCAGCAGTCGAAAAATCACAGGGCCAACTAATGAAAAACTGTTTTTT. This sequence encodes CASSRKITGPTNEKLFF.

The CDR3 nucleotides read TGCGCCAGCAGCTTGGGGGTGGCGGCTAATGAAAAACTGTTTTTT. It codes for CASSLGVAANEKLFF. The genes are TRBV5-1 and TRBJ1-4, with no clear D. The germline CDR1 and CDR2 sequences are SGHRS and YFSETQ. V was shortened by 0 bases and J by 3 bases, with 9 bases between the two germline ends. The CDR3 loop spans 15 amino acids.

This clone has more than one count but fewer than ten. The CDR3 is CASSQGAGGVGETQYF. DNA for the CDR3: TGTGCCAGCAGCCAAGGAGCCGGAGGGGTTGGAGAGACCCAGTACTTC. This chain connects TRBV14 to TRBJ2-5; possible D gene TRBD2, 6 bases. Germline values: CDR1 SGHDN, CDR2 FVKESK. Trimming removed 1 base at V and 4 bases at J, with 16 bases between. CDR3 length: 16 amino acids. Drawing the rest from reference TRBV14 and TRBJ2-5, the complete variable domain is EAGVTQFPSHSVIEKGQTVTLRCDPISGHDNLYWYRRVMGKEIKFLLHFVKESKQDESGMPNNRFLAERTGGTYSTLKVQPAELEDSGVYFCASSQGAGGVGETQYFGPGTRLLVL.